The clone carrying this TCR beta chain was detected many times. These data belong to a study of CD8+CD57+ T cells in acquired aplastic anemia. Looking at the study overall: Sorted CD4+ plus CD8+ cells gave DNA averaging 3.2 ug.

Genomic DNA, serving as template, underwent TCR beta VDJ and CDR3 profiling. MiXCR, run by TCRdb on the reads, gives a single entry per CDR3 protein. The data contain approximately 98,000 distinct CDR3 sequences, roughly 51% of them seen just once; the ten biggest clones take up 25% to 35%. V dropped 6 bases and J dropped 8 bases, with 14 bases sitting between them. In germline, CDR1 is SQVTM, CDR2 ANQGSEA. The CDR3 spans 12 residues. The sample taken for sequencing was sorted CD4+, CD8+, or CD8+CD57+ T cells (not recorded which) from PBMCs. This TCR was sampled from a human donor in good health, serving as a control. The chain employs TRBV29-1 and TRBJ2-1; D gene uncertain. CDR3: CSVHFRADEQFF. The CDR3 nucleotides read TGCAGCGTGCATTTCCGGGCGGATGAGCAGTTCTTC.